This T cell receptor (beta chain) emerged from a study of T cell changes during pregnancy in multiple sclerosis. The V and J ends lost 2 bases and 4 bases respectively, with 6 bases between them. Germline CDR1 MNHNS, CDR2 SASEGT. The length of the CDR3 is 12 residues. The table came from immunoSEQ multiplex PCR; TCRdb's copy has only in-frame clones and leaves some out. This sample has about 64,000 clones, with around nine tenths found just once. The chain combines TRBV6-1 with TRBJ2-7; perhaps TRBD2 as D (5 bases). The TCR originated in a female donor with multiple sclerosis, enrolled in a pregnancy study. The sequenced sample was peripheral blood, obtained in the second trimester of pregnancy. CDR3 DNA sequence: TGTGCCAGCAGTGAACGAGGGTACGAGCAGTACTTC. Amino acid sequence: CASSERGYEQYF.